These 13 T cell receptor beta chains were all obtained from the same sample, sequenced in a study of Graves' ophthalmopathy and Graves' hyperthyroidism. Scientists amplified the TCR beta CDR3 regions from RNA transcripts. An opening RT-PCR round employed HTBI primers and preceded a second-round multiplex PCR. TCRdb re-analysed the multiplex PCR reads in MiXCR, keeping a single row per CDR3 protein. The data contain 45,000 to 60,000 distinct CDR3 sequences, roughly half of them seen just once; the ten biggest clones take up approximately 4.8%. Sequenced sample: peripheral blood. These receptors all come from an adult woman with Graves' ophthalmopathy.

In its sample, this clonotype was seen many times. The chain recombines TRBV28 with TRBJ1-5; 8 bases match TRBD1. Trimming at V came to 8 bases and at J to 6 bases, leaving 6 bases not matched to a gene. The CDR3 runs 13 residues. CDR1 and CDR2 (germline): MDHEN, SYDVKM. CDR3 sequence reads: CASSNRGSQPQHF. The CDR3 DNA is TGTGCCAGCTCGAACAGGGGGAGTCAGCCCCAGCATTTT.

In this sample, this clonotype turned up many times. V usage is TRBV19 and J usage is TRBJ1-1, with 8 bases lining up with TRBD1. Germline CDR1 and CDR2: LNHDA and SQIVND (reference sequence). The J segment lost 1 base and the V segment lost 5 bases, leaving 3 bases of the junction unmatched. CDR3 length: 14 residues. Written as DNA, the CDR3 is TGTGCCAGTAGTTCTACAGGGGGGAACACTGAAGCTTTCTTT. It is translated as CASSSTGGNTEAFF.

This chain joins TRBV2 and TRBJ2-7; 12 positions match TRBD2. This CDR3 comprises 17 residues. CDR1 is SNHLY, CDR2 FYNNEI, per germline. Trimming removed 4 bases from V and 3 bases from J; junction bases left unmatched: 10. The CDR3 loop reads CASSVDTGTSGYYEQYF. The CDR3 bases are TGTGCCAGCAGTGTCGACACCGGGACTAGCGGGTACTACGAGCAGTACTTC.

The CDR3 is CASSFGTGSERELFF. The CDR3 DNA is TGTGCCAGCAGCTTCGGGACAGGGTCCGAACGAGAACTGTTTTTT. The rearrangement joins TRBV7-9 to TRBJ1-4; 9 bases match TRBD1. V trimming: 3 bases; J trimming: 12 bases; junction bases outside the gene matches: 11. The CDR3 extends over 15 amino acids. Germline V gene data show CDR1 as SEHNR and CDR2 as FQNEAQ (reference sequence).

In this sample, this clonotype turned up many times. V gene TRBV6-1 combines with J gene TRBJ2-7; no reliable D call. Germline values: CDR1 MNHNS, CDR2 SASEGT. Between the trimmed V and J ends, which lost 1 base and 2 bases, there was a span of 9 bases. The CDR3 totals 14 residues. The DNA of the CDR3 is TGTGCCAGCAGTGAAGGGCCTGGAGCCTACGAGCAGTACTTC. This codes for CASSEGPGAYEQYF.

Worth noting for this clonotype: The conserved closing phenylalanine or tryptophan is absent in this CDR3, likely reflecting a read error. J is TRBJ2-3 and V is TRBV20-1; 7 nucleotides agree with TRBD2. The V gene's germline CDR1 is DFQATT and CDR2 SNEGSKA (reference sequence). With V trimmed by 6 bases and J by 2 bases, 17 bases remained unmatched. This CDR3 has 17 amino acids. CDR3 sequence (DNA): TGCAGTGCCAGCAGCCCCTGGGCGGGGGAGGCCACAGATACGCAGTATTCT. Translating it yields CSASSPWAGEATDTQYS.

This clonotype was detected many times. This chain links TRBV11-3 with TRBJ2-1; D possibly corresponds to TRBD1 (6 bases). The V gene lost 1 base and the J gene lost 1 base, with 11 bases spanning the gap. The CDR3 totals 16 residues. Germline assignment: CDR1 SGHNT and CDR2 YENEEA. This CDR3 reads CASSLGGRGSYNEQFF. CDR3 nucleotide sequence: TGTGCCAGCAGCTTAGGGGGCAGGGGTTCCTACAATGAGCAGTTCTTC.

By its share, this clonotype is medium-sized (0.01 to 0.1%). The rearrangement links TRBV7-2 to TRBJ2-3; no clear D. The CDR3 spans 11 residues. V lost 2 bases to trimming and J lost 6 bases, with 3 bases between them. The germline gives CDR1 SGHTA, CDR2 FQGNSA. CDR3 protein: CASSLLDTQYF. CDR3 DNA sequence: TGTGCCAGCAGCTTACTCGATACGCAGTATTTT.

This clonotype was observed at least ten times. V and J are TRBV4-3 and TRBJ1-1; TRBD1 agrees at 7 bases. Germline CDR1 LGHNA, CDR2 YSLEER. Unmatched junction bases numbered 7, after V lost 2 bases and J lost 1 base. CDR3 size: 16 residues. For the CDR3, the DNA is TGCGCCAGCAGCCAACAGAGGGACAGATGGAACACTGAAGCTTTCTTT. Protein product: CASSQQRDRWNTEAFF.

Note on this clonotype: A junction end diverges from the germline sequence, so it may reflect a read error. The chain links TRBV4-1 to TRBJ1-1; 8 nucleotides agree with TRBD1. Germline CDR1 MGHRA, CDR2 YSYEKL. The CDR3 has 15 residues. CDR3 in DNA: TGTGCCAGCAGCCAGGGGGACAGGATGAACACTGAAGCTTTCTTT. Translation: CASSQGDRMNTEAFF.

The rearrangement joins TRBV28 to TRBJ2-6, with 7 bases that match TRBD2. Germline CDR1 reads MDHEN; CDR2 reads SYDVKM. V lost 2 bases, J lost 5 bases, and 3 bases stayed unmatched. This CDR3 is 15 amino acids long. The CDR3 is CASSLPSGRANVLTF. Here the CDR3 DNA reads TGTGCCAGCAGTTTACCTAGCGGACGGGCCAACGTCCTGACTTTC.

This clonotype was seen only once. The rearrangement uses TRBV20-1 and TRBJ1-4; D uncertain. From germline, CDR1 is DFQATT and CDR2 SNEGSKA (reference sequence). The V and J ends lost 1 base and 5 bases respectively, with 8 bases between them. The CDR3 sequence is 13 residues long. The CDR3 bases are TGCAGTGCTAGAGGGCTGTACAATGAAAAACTGTTTTTT. Translation gives CSARGLYNEKLFF.

This clonotype came up a few times. The genes are TRBV9 and TRBJ2-1; 7 bases are shared with TRBD1. CDR3 length equals 11 residues. Germline V CDR1 and CDR2: SGDLS, YYNGEE. V shed 6 bases, J shed 8 bases, and the junction held 2 bases outside the gene matches. In DNA, the CDR3 is TGTGCCAGCACAGGGGGAGATGAGCAGTTCTTC. It translates to CASTGGDEQFF.